One and the same sample provided the 22 T cell receptor beta chains below, sequenced in a study of siplizumab effects on memory and regulatory T cells. Data came from immunoSEQ multiplex PCR; TCRdb stores just in-frame clones and leaves some out. The sample has tens of thousands of clones, 90% to 95% seen once; the top ten hold approximately 0.3%. Sequenced sample: non-Treg CD4+ T cells sorted from blood. These TCRs come from a human donor in good health.

The chain combines TRBV28 with TRBJ1-1; 9 bases are shared with TRBD1. The CDR3 has 14 residues. CDR1 MDHEN and CDR2 SYDVKM come from the germline V gene. Germline trimming cut 6 bases from V and 1 base from J; bases unmatched to any gene: 3. The CDR3 DNA follows: TGTGCCAGCAGGTTGGACAGGGGGAACACTGAAGCTTTCTTT. It specifies CASRLDRGNTEAFF. Using reference TRBV28 and TRBJ1-1 for the parts outside the CDR3, the full variable domain is DVKVTQSSRYLVKRTGEKVFLECVQDMDHENMFWYRQDPGLGLRLIYFSYDVKMKEKGDIPEGYSVSREKKERFSLILESASTNQTSMYLCASRLDRGNTEAFFGQGTRLTVV.

This rearrangement joins TRBV4-2 to TRBJ2-1; D is undetermined. CDR1 is LGHNA, CDR2 YNFKEQ, per germline. This CDR3 has 14 amino acids. The V gene lost 4 bases and the J gene lost 5 bases, with 12 bases spanning the gap. The CDR3 sequence: CASSRAWTNNEQFF. CDR3 in DNA: TGTGCCAGCAGCCGGGCCTGGACGAACAATGAGCAGTTCTTC.

This clone showed up just once. This chain joins TRBV14 and TRBJ1-2; weak D call: TRBD1 (5 bases). Trimming left V 1 base short and J 13 bases short, with 19 bases between. The length of the CDR3 is 14 residues. Germline CDR1 is SGHDN and CDR2 is FVKESK. The CDR3 loop is CASSQGGGQGRCTF. CDR3 nucleotide sequence: TGTGCCAGCAGCCAAGGGGGCGGCCAGGGACGGTGCACCTTC.

This sequence joins TRBV7-8 and TRBJ2-2; 10 nucleotides agree with TRBD2. Losses at the gene ends were 0 bases for V and 5 bases for J; bases not matched to a gene: 3. CDR3 length equals 16 residues. Germline loops: CDR1 SGHVS, CDR2 FQNEAQ. The CDR3 DNA follows: TGTGCCAGCAGCTTAGCCTTAGCGGGGGGTACCGGGGAGCTGTTTTTT. This translates into CASSLALAGGTGELFF.

This rearrangement joins TRBV9 to TRBJ2-7; TRBD1 agrees at 10 bases. Looked up from germline, CDR1 is SGDLS and CDR2 is YYNGEE. V was clipped by 3 bases and J by 5 bases; unmatched bases: 11. The CDR3 loop spans 16 amino acids. The CDR3 loop is CASSARPGQGFDEQYF. The CDR3 nucleotides are TGTGCCAGCAGCGCCCGACCGGGACAGGGGTTCGACGAGCAGTACTTC.

The chain combines TRBV10-2 with TRBJ1-1; 9 positions match TRBD1. V trimming: 6 bases; J trimming: 4 bases; junction bases outside the gene matches: 3. The germline V gene encodes CDR1 WSHSY and CDR2 SAAADI. This CDR3 region has 13 residues. The CDR3 loop reads CASRDRGGTEAFF. CDR3 nucleotide sequence: TGCGCCAGCAGGGACAGGGGAGGCACTGAAGCTTTCTTT.

The V call is TRBV10-3, the J call TRBJ2-3, with D maybe TRBD2 (5 bases). CDR3 length equals 12 residues. In germline, CDR1 is ENHRY, CDR2 SYGVKD. Trimming shortened V by 6 bases and J by 4 bases, and 8 bases separated the two germline ends. CDR3 sequence (DNA): TGTGCCATCAGCGAGAGGGCAGATACGCAGTATTTT. Translating it yields CAISERADTQYF.

This clone was picked up one time. The chain has TRBV6-5 and TRBJ2-5; TRBD2 matches 7 bases. Per germline, CDR1 MNHEY and CDR2 SVGAGI. This CDR3 has 14 amino acids. Germline trimming cut 3 bases from V and 7 bases from J; bases unmatched to any gene: 8. The CDR3 nucleotides are TGTGCCAGCAGTTATGAATGGACTAGGGGGACCCAGTACTTC. Translating it yields CASSYEWTRGTQYF.

Note on this clone: A read error is likely, as this CDR3 ends without the conserved phenylalanine or tryptophan. It is unclear where the CDR3 begins or ends on the DNA, so no DNA is shown, and the CDR3 is as TCRdb lists it. The chain recombines TRBV19 with TRBJ1-2; the D call in the table, TRBD1, was not verified against the DNA. CDR1 is LNHDA and CDR2 is SQIVND in the germline V gene (reference sequence). The CDR3 region is 14 residues in length, termini included. This CDR3 reads CASSPLSETQGLDL.

The rearrangement uses TRBV6-6 and TRBJ2-7, with 10 bases identical to TRBD2. The junction had 5 bases not matched to a gene; V was cut back by 6 bases and J by 3 bases. Germline CDR1 and CDR2: MNHNY and SVGAGI (reference sequence). The CDR3 runs to 14 residues. DNA for the CDR3: TGTGCCAGCAGCGGACTAGCGGAGCTCTACGAGCAGTACTTC. Its protein is CASSGLAELYEQYF.

The chain employs TRBV19 and TRBJ2-2; the D gene is possibly TRBD1 (5 bases). Germline CDR1 is LNHDA and CDR2 is SQIVND (reference sequence). Trimming cost V 7 bases and J 6 bases, with 15 bases left between them. The CDR3 covers 14 residues. DNA of the CDR3: TGTGCCAGTAACCAGGGAAGAGGAGCCGGGGAGCTGTTTTTT. As protein: CASNQGRGAGELFF.

V gene TRBV5-4 combines with J gene TRBJ2-3, with unresolved D. The V and J ends lost 3 bases and 3 bases respectively, with 8 bases between them. Per the germline V gene, CDR1 is SGHNT and CDR2 is YYREEE (reference sequence). The CDR3 contains 13 residues. The CDR3 bases are TGTGCCAGCAGCTATGAAGGGACAGATACGCAGTATTTT. Translating gives CASSYEGTDTQYF.

This chain uses TRBV13 with TRBJ1-3; D possibly corresponds to TRBD1 (5 bases). The CDR3 has 15 residues. The germline V and J ends were trimmed by 5 bases and 1 base, with 12 bases remaining between them. Per germline, CDR1 PRHDT and CDR2 FYEKMQ (reference sequence). The CDR3: CASSIRGPSGNTIYF. For the CDR3, the DNA is TGTGCCAGCAGCATACGGGGACCGTCTGGAAACACCATATATTTT.

The chain couples TRBV19 to TRBJ2-1, with a weak D call TRBD2 (5 bases). V lost 6 bases, J lost 0 bases, and 12 bases lay in between. The germline V gene encodes CDR1 LNHDA and CDR2 SQIVND (reference sequence). The CDR3 has 15 residues. CDR3 bases: TGTGCCAGTAGACAGCGGATAAGCTCCTACAATGAGCAGTTCTTC. It encodes CASRQRISSYNEQFF.

The count of this clone is one. This chain links TRBV11-3 with TRBJ2-7, with D unresolved. With 5 bases removed from V and 2 bases from J, the gap between germline ends came to 13 bases. The CDR3 is made up of 14 amino acids. Per germline, CDR1 SGHNT and CDR2 YENEEA. CDR3 amino acids: CASSPVAGAYEQYF. In DNA form, the CDR3 reads TGTGCCAGCAGCCCCGTGGCCGGAGCCTACGAGCAGTACTTC.

This CDR3 is CASSQFGQGGTEAFF. The CDR3 DNA follows: TGCGCCAGCAGCCAATTCGGACAGGGCGGCACTGAAGCTTTCTTT. The genes are TRBV4-1 and TRBJ1-1; 8 nucleotides match TRBD1. This CDR3 is 15 amino acids long. J gave up 4 bases and V 2 bases, and 6 bases lay outside the gene matches. The V gene's germline CDR1 is MGHRA and CDR2 YSYEKL.

The chain employs TRBV5-1 and TRBJ1-1, with a weak D call TRBD1 (6 bases). CDR3 length: 14 amino acids. Trimming removed 5 bases at V and 7 bases at J, with 18 bases between. Germline lookup yields CDR1 SGHRS and CDR2 YFSETQ. The CDR3 coding sequence is TGCGCCAGCAGACCAGGGGCCGTTAAACATGAAGCTTTCTTT. Its protein is CASRPGAVKHEAFF.

This chain joins TRBV30 and TRBJ2-5; D gene ambiguous. The CDR3 is 13 amino acids. V was cut by 1 base and J by 4 bases, with 10 bases left in between. Germline V gene data show CDR1 as GTSNPN and CDR2 as SVGIG (reference sequence). CDR3 region: CAWSGVFGETQYF. The CDR3 DNA follows: TGTGCCTGGAGTGGAGTTTTTGGAGAGACCCAGTACTTC.

This rearrangement joins TRBV11-2 to TRBJ2-3; TRBD1 matches 9 bases. CDR1 and CDR2 from the germline V gene are SGHAT and FQNNGV. Trimming cost V 3 bases and J 0 bases; bases outside gene matches: 4. The CDR3 is 16 residues long. The CDR3 sequence is CASSFLQGASTDTQYF. In nucleotides, the CDR3 is TGTGCCAGCAGCTTTCTACAGGGGGCTAGCACAGATACGCAGTATTTT.

J is TRBJ2-1 and V is TRBV7-2, with 8 bases lining up with TRBD2. After removal of 5 bases from V and 4 bases from J, the junction contained 10 bases not matched to a gene. The CDR3 totals 16 residues. Looked up from germline, CDR1 is SGHTA and CDR2 is FQGNSA. The DNA of the CDR3 is TGTGCCAGCAGCATAAGCGCTAGCGGGCCTTACAATGAGCAGTTCTTC. Protein: CASSISASGPYNEQFF. Complete variable domain (other parts from reference TRBV7-2 and TRBJ2-1): GAGVSQSPSNKVTEKGKDVELRCDPISGHTALYWYRQSLGQGLEFLIYFQGNSAPDKSGLPSDRFSAERTGGSVSTLTIQRTQQEDSAVYLCASSISASGPYNEQFFGPGTRLTVL.

Written as DNA, the CDR3 is TGTGCCAGCAGCGCTGCGACTTACAATGAGCAGTTCTTC. Translating it yields CASSAATYNEQFF. V usage is TRBV7-2 and J usage is TRBJ2-1; D remains unclear. This CDR3 comprises 13 residues. V lost 5 bases to trimming and J lost 4 bases, with 9 bases between them. Germline V gives CDR1 SGHTA, CDR2 FQGNSA.

The chain recombines TRBV7-2 with TRBJ2-7; D remains unclear. The CDR3 is 11 residues long. The germline CDR1 and CDR2 sequences are SGHTA and FQGNSA. The V and J ends lost 5 bases and 6 bases respectively, with 8 bases between them. CDR3: CASSLLSEQYF. CDR3 sequence (DNA): TGTGCCAGCAGCCTTCTAAGCGAGCAGTACTTC.